This is a list of T cell receptor beta chains from one sample in a study of blood T cells in healthy people across ages. TCRdb fed the 5' RACE reads into MiXCR, producing one record per CDR3 protein. The sample has 500,000 to 700,000 distinct CDR3 sequences; around 31% are singletons. Source material: blood. The receptors originated from an elderly woman in good health. CDR3s include the opening cysteine and the closing phenylalanine or tryptophan. Each record gives: D gene, J gene, clone size, V gene, CDR3 protein, CDR3 DNA. A D gene is named only where the DNA matches it firmly. The size entry is marked missing in some rows and otherwise reads once, few, many or a size class.

TRBD2 | TRBJ2-1 | NA | TRBV7-8 | CASSLSSGRAHEQFF | TGTGCCAGCAGCTTAAGCAGCGGGAGGGCTCATGAGCAGTTCTTC
TRBD1 | TRBJ1-1 | few | TRBV5-6 | CASSPDRGGMNTEAFF | TGTGCCAGCAGCCCGGACAGGGGAGGGATGAACACTGAAGCTTTCTTT
TRBD2 | TRBJ2-5 | many | TRBV2 | CASGTSGSQETQYF | TGTGCCAGCGGGACTAGCGGTTCCCAAGAGACCCAGTACTTC
NA | TRBJ2-5 | NA | TRBV24-1 | CATSDLGAKTQYF | TGTGCCACCAGTGATTTGGGGGCCAAGACCCAGTACTTC
TRBD2 | TRBJ2-3 | many | TRBV7-8 | CASSSQILAGNTDTQYF | TGTGCCAGCAGCTCCCAGATACTAGCGGGGAACACAGATACGCAGTATTTT
TRBD2 | TRBJ2-5 | many | TRBV10-3 | CAISEPGTSGLGRATQYF | TGTGCCATCAGTGAACCCGGGACGTCTGGACTAGGACGGGCGACCCAGTACTTC
TRBD1 | TRBJ2-5 | NA | TRBV7-2 | CASSFDRVGETQYF | TGTGCCAGCAGTTTTGACAGGGTAGGGGAGACCCAGTACTTC
NA | TRBJ2-3 | once | TRBV30 | CAWSGSTGSTDTRYF | TGTGCCTGGAGTGGATCGACAGGTAGCACAGATACGCGGTATTTT
NA | TRBJ2-7 | NA | TRBV4-2 | CASSQDFRGLEQYF | TGTGCCAGCAGCCAAGATTTCCGGGGACTCGAGCAGTACTTC
NA | TRBJ2-3 | many | TRBV7-2 | CASSLVAPPTDTQYF | TGTGCCAGCAGCTTAGTAGCGCCCCCCACAGATACGCAGTATTTT
TRBD2 | TRBJ2-5 | many | TRBV24-1 | CATSGGGNQETQYF | TGTGCCACCAGTGGGGGAGGGAACCAAGAGACCCAGTACTTC
NA | TRBJ2-3 | NA | TRBV11-3 | CASSSTGIADMQYF | TGTGCCAGCAGCTCCACAGGGATCGCAGATATGCAGTATTTT
TRBD1 | TRBJ2-5 | many | TRBV20-1 | CSAMTGVGETQYF | TGCAGTGCTATGACAGGGGTTGGGGAGACCCAGTACTTC
NA | TRBJ2-5 | NA | TRBV20-1 | CGARSGRKETQYF | TGCGGTGCTAGAAGTGGGAGAAAAGAGACCCAGTACTTC
TRBD1 | TRBJ2-7 | many | TRBV20-1 | CSAPPGQGTYEQYF | TGCAGTGCGCCCCCGGGACAGGGCACCTACGAGCAGTACTTC
NA | TRBJ1-2 | few | TRBV18 | CASSPRGAGDYGYTF | TGTGCCAGCTCACCACGGGGGGCTGGAGACTATGGCTACACCTTC
NA | TRBJ2-7 | NA | TRBV20-1 | CSARGEREQYF | TGCAGTGCTAGAGGAGAGAGGGAGCAGTACTTC
TRBD2 | TRBJ2-3 | few | TRBV7-3 | CASSLGGGANTQYF | TGTGCCAGCAGCTTAGGCGGGGGGGCGAATACGCAGTATTTT
TRBD2 | TRBJ2-5 | many | TRBV12-3/TRBV12-4 | CASSFTGTSGQETQYF | TGTGCCAGCAGTTTCACAGGGACTAGCGGCCAAGAGACCCAGTACTTC
NA | TRBJ1-4 | few | TRBV28 | CASSVGVEKLFF | TGTGCCAGCAGCGTAGGTGTGGAAAAACTGTTTTTT
NA | TRBJ1-2 | few | TRBV6-5 | CASSYPTDRDNYGYTF | TGTGCCAGCAGTTACCCGACAGATAGAGATAACTATGGCTACACCTTC
TRBD1 | TRBJ1-3 | few | TRBV30 | CAWSGGTVTIYF | TGTGCCTGGAGCGGAGGGACAGTAACCATATATTTT
TRBD2 | TRBJ2-1 | many | TRBV24-1 | CATSGVAGGNYEQFF | TGTGCCACCAGTGGGGTAGCGGGGGGCAACTATGAGCAGTTCTTC
TRBD1 | TRBJ2-7 | many | TRBV7-9 | CASSLALGQGVNEQYF | TGTGCCAGCAGCTTAGCGCTGGGACAGGGGGTGAACGAGCAGTACTTC
NA | TRBJ2-5 | few | TRBV7-2 | CASSLNRGGTQYF | TGTGCCAGCAGCTTAAACAGGGGGGGGACCCAGTACTTC
TRBD1 | TRBJ2-3 | few | TRBV28 | CARRGQGAYTQYF | TGTGCCCGCAGGGGACAGGGGGCATATACGCAGTATTTT
NA | TRBJ1-4 | many | TRBV5-5 | CASSSSGVVIEKLFF | TGTGCCAGCAGCTCCTCCGGGGTTGTCATTGAAAAACTGTTTTTT
NA | TRBJ2-7 | few | TRBV29-1 | CSVVDSTYEQYF | TGCAGCGTAGTGGACAGCACCTACGAGCAGTACTTC
NA | TRBJ2-5 | many | TRBV20-1 | CSARDVRGYLETQYF | TGCAGTGCTAGAGATGTTAGGGGGTACCTAGAGACCCAGTACTTC
NA | TRBJ2-6 | many | TRBV5-8 | CASRVSGVPLSGANVLTF | TGTGCCAGCAGAGTTTCCGGGGTGCCCCTATCTGGGGCCAACGTCCTGACTTTC
NA | TRBJ1-2 | NA | TRBV7-2 | CASSPTVGGVRGYTF | TGTGCCAGCAGCCCGACGGTGGGGGGCGTCCGTGGCTACACCTTC
NA | TRBJ2-5 | NA | TRBV19 | CASSADLGETQYF | TGTGCCAGTAGTGCGGACTTGGGGGAGACCCAGTACTTC
NA | TRBJ2-1 | NA | TRBV2 | CASSVRQNNEQFF | TGTGCCAGCAGTGTGAGACAGAACAATGAGCAGTTCTTC
NA | TRBJ2-7 | NA | TRBV15 | CATSRDMEYEQYF | TGTGCCACCAGCAGAGATATGGAATACGAGCAGTACTTC
NA | TRBJ2-1 | many | TRBV20-1 | CSARGGSSGSSYNEQFF | TGCAGTGCTAGAGGGGGGAGCTCGGGGAGCTCCTACAATGAGCAGTTCTTC
NA | TRBJ1-3 | NA | TRBV9 | CASSPVSPGNTIYF | TGTGCCAGCAGCCCTGTGAGCCCTGGAAACACCATATATTTT
TRBD1 | TRBJ1-6 | few | TRBV5-1 | CASSSGLGQGYSPLHF | TGCGCCAGCAGCTCGGGACTGGGACAGGGTTATTCACCCCTCCACTTT
TRBD1 | TRBJ1-2 | NA | TRBV5-1 | CASSPGTVGYGYTF | TGCGCCAGCAGCCCCGGGACAGTTGGCTATGGCTACACCTTC
TRBD2 | TRBJ2-1 | many | TRBV3-1 | CASSHSSGDNEQFF | TGTGCCAGCAGCCATAGCAGCGGGGACAATGAGCAGTTCTTC
TRBD2 | TRBJ2-5 | many | TRBV4-3 | CASSHSAPGGSQETQYF | TGCGCCAGCAGCCATTCAGCCCCGGGGGGGTCCCAAGAGACCCAGTACTTC
NA | TRBJ1-1 | NA | TRBV7-8 | CASSLDRLGLRNTEAFF | TGTGCCAGCAGCTTAGATCGCCTCGGATTGCGGAACACTGAAGCTTTCTTT
NA | TRBJ1-2 | many | TRBV5-1 | CASSLDAGRNYGYTF | TGCGCCAGCAGCTTGGACGCAGGGAGGAACTATGGCTACACCTTC
TRBD2 | TRBJ2-3 | many | TRBV6-1 | CASKAGASGGRRTDTQYF | TGTGCCAGCAAGGCGGGGGCTAGCGGGGGGCGGAGGACAGATACGCAGTATTTT
TRBD2 | TRBJ2-1 | many | TRBV7-2 | CASSLRPGGEQFF | TGTGCCAGCAGCCTCCGACCGGGGGGTGAGCAGTTCTTC
NA | TRBJ2-3 | many | TRBV5-1 | CASSKGGPTDTQYF | TGCGCCAGCAGTAAGGGGGGCCCCACAGATACGCAGTATTTT
NA | TRBJ2-5 | many | TRBV20-1 | CSATRGRETQYF | TGCAGTGCTACAAGGGGTCGGGAGACCCAGTACTTC
NA | TRBJ1-5 | few | TRBV20-1 | CSASAGSNQPQHF | TGCAGTGCTAGTGCTGGTAGCAATCAGCCCCAGCATTTT
NA | TRBJ2-1 | many | TRBV10-3 | CAITLGGGNEQFF | TGTGCCATCACCTTAGGGGGGGGCAATGAGCAGTTCTTC
NA | TRBJ2-1 | NA | TRBV20-1 | CSALGGEQFF | TGCAGTGCCCTCGGGGGTGAGCAGTTCTTC
NA | TRBJ2-5 | many | TRBV3-1 | CASSQLGTPSETQYF | TGTGCCAGCAGCCAGCTCGGGACCCCGAGCGAGACCCAGTACTTC
TRBD1 | TRBJ1-2 | many | TRBV5-1 | CASSFPQGQGYTF | TGCGCCAGCAGCTTTCCCCAGGGACAGGGCTACACCTTC
TRBD1 | TRBJ2-4 | NA | TRBV7-2 | CASSLDTAGGDKNIQYF | TGTGCCAGCAGCTTAGATACGGCAGGGGGTGACAAAAACATTCAGTACTTC
NA | TRBJ2-1 | many | TRBV9 | CASSVDWLGEQFF | TGTGCCAGCAGCGTAGATTGGTTAGGGGAGCAGTTCTTC
NA | TRBJ1-4 | few | TRBV9 | CASSVGPTNEKLFF | TGTGCCAGCAGCGTAGGACCAACTAATGAAAAACTGTTTTTT
TRBD1 | TRBJ2-1 | NA | TRBV7-6 | CASSLGGQGAGNEQFF | TGTGCCAGCAGCTTAGGGGGACAGGGGGCTGGGAATGAGCAGTTCTTC
NA | TRBJ2-3 | NA | TRBV29-1 | CNASDRSRGWTDTQYF | TGCAACGCCTCTGACCGGTCAAGAGGATGGACAGATACGCAGTATTTT
NA | TRBJ1-4 | NA | TRBV12-3/TRBV12-4 | CASTRGGATNEKLFF | TGTGCCAGCACCCGGGGAGGCGCAACTAATGAAAAACTGTTTTTT
NA | TRBJ2-7 | many | TRBV20-1 | CSARTGRADEQYF | TGCAGTGCCAGAACCGGCAGGGCCGACGAGCAGTACTTC
TRBD2 | TRBJ2-7 | many | TRBV6-2/TRBV6-3 | CASRAGRVSYEQYF | TGTGCCAGCAGAGCGGGACGGGTCTCCTACGAGCAGTACTTC
NA | TRBJ1-5 | NA | TRBV6-1 | CASIISRHSNQPQHF | TGTGCCAGCATTATAAGCAGGCATAGCAATCAGCCCCAGCATTTT